This T cell receptor beta chain was obtained from a study of shared T cell receptors in the human thymus. Clones were read by immunoSEQ multiplex PCR, and TCRdb kept only the in-frame ones, dropping some. The sample yields 550,000 to 800,000 clones, roughly 88% seen once. The sample also formed part of further work on human thymus T cells. That source reports: Corrective surgery for congenital heart defects was being performed on the healthy Finnish infants who served as donors. Thymic resections from corrective heart surgery supplied the tissue. Thymic and blood repertoires appeared to carry a bias in their V and J gene usage. Related studies noted strongly shared thymic repertoires across unrelated people.

The sequence was collected from a girl under three years old with a congenital heart defect. Sequencing was carried out using thymocytes.

The DNA of the CDR3 is TGTGCCAGCAGCTACACAGGGGGAGTTAGCTATGGCTACACCTTC. Residues: CASSYTGGVSYGYTF. The V and J genes are TRBV5-6 and TRBJ1-2; TRBD1 aligns across 8 bases. The germline CDR1 and CDR2 sequences are SGHDT and YYEEEE. Trimming cost V 3 bases and J 4 bases; bases outside gene matches: 8. There are 15 residues in the CDR3. Based on the CDR3 plus reference TRBV5-6 and TRBJ1-2, the full variable domain is DAGVTQSPTHLIKTRGQQVTLRCSPKSGHDTVSWYQQALGQGPQFIFQYYEEEERQRGNFPDRFSGHQFPNYSSELNVNALLLGDSALYLCASSYTGGVSYGYTFGSGTRLTVV.